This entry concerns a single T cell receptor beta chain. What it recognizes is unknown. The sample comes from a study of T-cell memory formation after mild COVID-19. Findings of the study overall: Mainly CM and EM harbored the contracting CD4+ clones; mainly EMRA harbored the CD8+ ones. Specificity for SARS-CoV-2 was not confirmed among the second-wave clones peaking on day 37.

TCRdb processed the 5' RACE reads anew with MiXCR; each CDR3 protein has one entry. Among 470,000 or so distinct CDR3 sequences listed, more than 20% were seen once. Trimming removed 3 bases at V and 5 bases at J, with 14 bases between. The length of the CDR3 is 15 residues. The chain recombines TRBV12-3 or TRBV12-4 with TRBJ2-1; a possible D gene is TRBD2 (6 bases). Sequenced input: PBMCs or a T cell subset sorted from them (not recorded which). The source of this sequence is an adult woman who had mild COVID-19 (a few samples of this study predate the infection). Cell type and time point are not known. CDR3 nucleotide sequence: TGTGCCAGCAGTTTGAGACTAGTGGGGAACAATGAGCAGTTCTTC. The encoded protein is CASSLRLVGNNEQFF.